This TCR beta chain was captured in a study of T-cell reconstitution after alpha-beta-depleted transplantation in children. This CDR3 region has 13 residues. Trimming shortened V by 7 bases and J by 4 bases, and 12 bases separated the two germline ends. CDR1 and CDR2 (germline): MGHDK, SYGVNS. The authors prepared the TCRbeta library with unique molecular identifiers. TCRdb fed the PCR reads into MiXCR, producing one record per CDR3 protein. The sample holds just over 350,000 distinct CDR3 sequences, roughly 14% seen once. This clonotype showed up many times. This chain uses TRBV25-1 with TRBJ2-3, with no clear D. This sequence was found in a human donor who donated a stem cell graft to a child with Fanconi anemia. The specimen comprised PBMCs, sampled from the stem cell graft. The CDR3: CASNPNYPDTQYF. As DNA, the CDR3 is TGTGCCAGCAACCCGAACTATCCAGATACGCAGTATTTT.